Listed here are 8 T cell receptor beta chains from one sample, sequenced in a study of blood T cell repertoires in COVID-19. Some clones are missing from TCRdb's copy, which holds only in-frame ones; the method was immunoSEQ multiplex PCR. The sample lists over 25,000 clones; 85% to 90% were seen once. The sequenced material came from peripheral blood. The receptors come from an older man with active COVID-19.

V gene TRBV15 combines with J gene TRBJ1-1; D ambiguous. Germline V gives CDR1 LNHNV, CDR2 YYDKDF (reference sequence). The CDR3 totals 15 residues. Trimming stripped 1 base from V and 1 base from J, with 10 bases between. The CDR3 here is CATSRGPSENTEAFF. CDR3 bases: TGTGCCACCAGCAGAGGGCCAAGCGAGAACACTGAAGCTTTCTTT.

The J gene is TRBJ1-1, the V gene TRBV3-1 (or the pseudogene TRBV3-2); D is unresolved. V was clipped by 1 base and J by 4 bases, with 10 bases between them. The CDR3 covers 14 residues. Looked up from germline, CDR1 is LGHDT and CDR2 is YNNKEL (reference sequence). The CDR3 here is CASSQVKGSTEAFF. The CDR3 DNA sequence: TGTGCCAGCAGCCAAGTTAAAGGGAGCACTGAAGCTTTCTTT.

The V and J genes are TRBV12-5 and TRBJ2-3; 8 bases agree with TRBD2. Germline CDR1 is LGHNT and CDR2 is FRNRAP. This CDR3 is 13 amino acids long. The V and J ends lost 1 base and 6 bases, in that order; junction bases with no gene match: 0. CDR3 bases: TGTGCTAGTGGTTTGGCGGGGGGGGATACGCAGTATTTT. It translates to CASGLAGGDTQYF. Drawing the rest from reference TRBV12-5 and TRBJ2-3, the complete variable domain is DARVTQTPRHKVTEMGQEVTMRCQPILGHNTVFWYRQTMMQGLELLAYFRNRAPLDDSGMPKDRFSAEMPDATLATLKIQPSEPRDSAVYFCASGLAGGDTQYFGPGTRLTVL.

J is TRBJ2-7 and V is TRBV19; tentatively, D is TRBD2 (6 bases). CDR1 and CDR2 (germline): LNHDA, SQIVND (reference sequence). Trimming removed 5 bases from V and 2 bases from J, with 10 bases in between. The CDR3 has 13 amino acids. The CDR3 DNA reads TGTGCCAGTAGTGAGAGGAGGGCCTACGAGCAGTACTTC. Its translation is CASSERRAYEQYF.

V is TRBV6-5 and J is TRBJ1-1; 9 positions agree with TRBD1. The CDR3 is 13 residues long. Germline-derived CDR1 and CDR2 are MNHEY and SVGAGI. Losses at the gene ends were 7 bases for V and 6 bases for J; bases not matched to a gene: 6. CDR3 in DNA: TGTGCCAGCAACCGGGACAGGGCGGCTGAAGCTTTCTTT. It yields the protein CASNRDRAAEAFF.

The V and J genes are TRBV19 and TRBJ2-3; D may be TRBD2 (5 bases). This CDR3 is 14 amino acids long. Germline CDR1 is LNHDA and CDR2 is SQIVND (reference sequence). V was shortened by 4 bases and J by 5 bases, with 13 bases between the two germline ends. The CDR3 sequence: CASSTRGGEDTQYF. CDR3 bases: TGTGCCAGTAGTACCCGGGGTGGGGAAGATACGCAGTATTTT.

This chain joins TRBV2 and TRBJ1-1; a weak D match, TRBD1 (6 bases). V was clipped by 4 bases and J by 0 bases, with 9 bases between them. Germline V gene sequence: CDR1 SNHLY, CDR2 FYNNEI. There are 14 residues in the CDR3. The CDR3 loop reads CASSGDTVNTEAFF. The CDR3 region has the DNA TGTGCCAGCAGTGGGGACACTGTGAACACTGAAGCTTTCTTT.

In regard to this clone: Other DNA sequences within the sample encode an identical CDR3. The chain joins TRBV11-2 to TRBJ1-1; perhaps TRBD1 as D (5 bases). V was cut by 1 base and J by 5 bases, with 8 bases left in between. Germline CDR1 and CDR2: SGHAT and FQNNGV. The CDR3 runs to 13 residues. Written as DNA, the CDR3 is TGTGCCAGCAGCTTAGTAGGGGATACTGAAGCTTTCTTT. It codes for CASSLVGDTEAFF.